This T cell receptor (beta chain) stems from a study of blood T cell repertoires in COVID-19. Study-level background: The samples span acute and convalescent COVID-19 from the United States, Italy and Spain. The cDNA or gDNA used as material had been derived from T cells, B-cell-depleted T cells, or PBMCs.

As originally analysed: The assay estimated nucleated cells by amplifying reference gene primers. TCRdb's copy holds only in-frame clones and misses some; the assay was immunoSEQ multiplex PCR. Clonal size and the V and J genes are those of that table, whereas D and trimming came from the DNA. The data contain around 59,000 clones, just under 90% of them seen just once; the ten biggest clones take up over 1.2%. Per germline, CDR1 SEHNR and CDR2 FQNEAQ (reference sequence). The CDR3 is made up of 14 amino acids. Trimming cost V 5 bases and J 6 bases, with 17 bases left between them. The sample comprised peripheral blood. This clonotype was sampled from a man aged 55 to 70 with acute or convalescent COVID-19. The chain employs TRBV7-9 and TRBJ2-7; a possible D gene is TRBD1 (6 bases). The CDR3 sequence is CASSPPGHGFEQYF. CDR3 bases: TGTGCCAGCAGCCCCCCGGGACATGGGTTCGAGCAGTACTTC.